These 5 T cell receptor beta chains were sequenced from one sample in a study of cytomegalovirus exposure and HLA in healthy donors. Primers included in the PCR were 60 Vbeta and 13 Jbeta primers. Sequencing was performed with immunoSEQ multiplex PCR; in TCRdb, only in-frame clones are kept and a portion is missing. The sample includes 150,000 to 200,000 clones, nearly 80% of them seen just once. Source material: PBMCs. These receptors originate from a young woman in good health and CMV-seropositive.

This clone was picked up a small number of times. The CDR3 loop reads CASSSDRLNTEAFF. In nucleotides, the CDR3 is TGTGCCAGTAGTTCGGACAGGTTGAACACTGAAGCTTTCTTT. The V call is TRBV19, the J call TRBJ1-1, with 7 bases identical to TRBD1. Germline-derived CDR1 and CDR2 are LNHDA and SQIVND (reference sequence). J gave up 0 bases and V 5 bases, and 3 bases lay outside the gene matches. The CDR3 consists of 14 residues.

V and J are TRBV11-2 and TRBJ2-1; 8 bases line up with TRBD2. V was clipped by 5 bases and J by 8 bases; unmatched bases: 11. From germline, CDR1 is SGHAT and CDR2 FQNNGV. The CDR3 runs 15 residues. The DNA for the CDR3 is TGTGCCAGCAGCCCCATCCGGGGGGGCTTCTATGAGCAGTTCTTC. As protein: CASSPIRGGFYEQFF.

This sequence joins TRBV2 and TRBJ2-2; the match to TRBD1 covers 8 bases. The ends lost 5 bases at V and 4 bases at J; junction bases unmatched: 6. The germline CDR1 and CDR2 sequences are SNHLY and FYNNEI. CDR3 length: 15 residues. The CDR3: CASSTRGLSTGELFF. The CDR3 DNA reads as TGTGCCAGCAGTACCAGGGGGCTAAGCACCGGGGAGCTGTTTTTT.

The rearrangement uses TRBV6-1 and TRBJ1-1; D uncertain. The CDR3 runs 13 residues. V shed 5 bases and J shed 1 base, with 8 bases lying between them. Germline-derived CDR1 and CDR2 are MNHNS and SASEGT. The CDR3 DNA is TGTGCCAGCAGTTCCCAGTGGAACACTGAAGCTTTCTTT. This gives the protein CASSSQWNTEAFF.

This clone was seen only once. The CDR3 here is CASSLEGASTDTQYF. For the CDR3, the DNA is TGCGCCAGCAGCCTCGAAGGGGCAAGCACAGATACGCAGTATTTT. The chain is built from TRBV4-3 and TRBJ2-3; maybe TRBD1 (5 bases). Trimming took 4 bases from V and 0 from J, leaving 11 bases between them. Per germline, CDR1 LGHNA and CDR2 YSLEER. The CDR3 contains 15 residues.